This T cell receptor (beta chain) was observed in a study of T cell repertoires in cytomegalovirus infection. Study-wide context: Newly reported HLA-C-restricted and thoroughly characterized HLA-B-restricted CMV epitopes were employed. Public TCR beta signatures marked donors with CMV infection and the matching HLA.

This clonotype was seen a few times. Its antigen is undetermined. CDR1 SGHTA and CDR2 FQGNSA come from the germline V gene. V lost 0 bases to trimming and J lost 3 bases, with 8 bases between them. This CDR3 comprises 14 residues. TCRdb re-analysed the reads in MiXCR, keeping a single row per CDR3 protein. This sample has 55,000 to 85,000 distinct CDR3 sequences, with 20% found just once. The V gene is TRBV7-2, the J gene TRBJ2-5; tentatively, D is TRBD1 (5 bases). The receptor was isolated from a human donor in good health (CMV status not recorded). Some clones in this sample may be carry-over from other donors' samples. Specimen: CD8+ T cells from cultured PBMCs, collected from culture after CMV antigen stimulation. In DNA form, the CDR3 reads TGTGCCAGCAGCTTAGCGAGACAGAAAGAGACCCAGTACTTC. It specifies CASSLARQKETQYF.